A single T cell receptor (beta chain) is shown here with its context. The source of the sample is a study of somatic mutations in cytotoxic T cells in rheumatoid arthritis. This CDR3 spans 12 amino acids. Trimming removed 1 base from V and 7 bases from J, with 7 bases in between. Germline CDR1 GTSNPN, CDR2 SVGIG (reference sequence). The repertoire was sequenced with immunoSEQ multiplex PCR; TCRdb's copy has only in-frame clones and lacks some. The data contain 12,000 to 15,000 clones, 85% to 95% of them singletons. The sequencing input was CD4+ T cells sorted from blood. The chain is built from TRBV30 and TRBJ1-4, with D perhaps matching TRBD1 (5 bases). The sequence was obtained from a man in his 70s with rheumatoid arthritis. The CDR3 is CAWSEGREKLFF. DNA of the CDR3: TGTGCCTGGAGTGAGGGGCGTGAAAAACTGTTTTTT.